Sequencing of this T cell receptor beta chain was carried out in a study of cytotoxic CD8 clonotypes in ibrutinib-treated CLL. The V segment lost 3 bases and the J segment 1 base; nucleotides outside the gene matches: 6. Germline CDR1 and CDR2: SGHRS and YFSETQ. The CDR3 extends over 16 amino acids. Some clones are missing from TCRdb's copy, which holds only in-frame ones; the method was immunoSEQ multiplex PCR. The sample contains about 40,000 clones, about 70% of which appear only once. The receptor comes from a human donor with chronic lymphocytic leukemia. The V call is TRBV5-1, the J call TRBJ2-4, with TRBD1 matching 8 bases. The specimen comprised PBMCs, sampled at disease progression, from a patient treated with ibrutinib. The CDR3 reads CASSSGQGTAKNIQYF. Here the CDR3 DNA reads TGCGCCAGCAGCTCAGGACAGGGTACGGCCAAAAACATTCAGTACTTC.